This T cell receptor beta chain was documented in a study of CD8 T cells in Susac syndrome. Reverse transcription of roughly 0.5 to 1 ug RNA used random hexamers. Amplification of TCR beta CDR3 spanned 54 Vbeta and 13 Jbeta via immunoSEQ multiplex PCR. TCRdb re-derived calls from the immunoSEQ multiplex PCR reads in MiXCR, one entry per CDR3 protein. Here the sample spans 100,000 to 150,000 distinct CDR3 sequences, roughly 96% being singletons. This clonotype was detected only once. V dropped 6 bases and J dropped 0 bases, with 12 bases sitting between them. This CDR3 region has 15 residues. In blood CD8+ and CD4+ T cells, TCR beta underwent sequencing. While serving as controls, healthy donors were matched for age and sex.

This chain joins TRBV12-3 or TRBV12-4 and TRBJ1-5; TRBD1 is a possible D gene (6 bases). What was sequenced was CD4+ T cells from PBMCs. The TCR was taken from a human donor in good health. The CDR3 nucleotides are TGTGCCAGCAGACGTGGGACAAATAGCAATCAGCCCCAGCATTTT. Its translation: CASRRGTNSNQPQHF.